This TCR beta chain was observed in a study of molecular identifiers for immune sequencing clone quantification. Naive CD8 T cells underwent sorting with the CD8+CD4-CCR7+CD45RA+ definition. The CDR3 covers 15 residues. Germline V gives CDR1 SGDLS, CDR2 YYNGEE. Trimming removed 2 bases at V and 6 bases at J, with 16 bases between. The authors built bulk TCR libraries by previously described methods with listed TCR primers. Using its own MiXCR run on the PCR reads, TCRdb lists one record per CDR3 protein. The profile shows approximately 37,000 distinct CDR3 sequences, roughly a fifth of them singletons. This clonotype was recorded many times.

J is TRBJ2-3 and V is TRBV9; D ambiguous. Sequencing was performed on naive CD8+ T cells from blood, with Jurkat cell RNA spiked in. Documented subset: FACS-sorted CD8+CD4-CCR7+CD45RA+ naive T cells. This receptor was identified in a human donor in good health. Some libraries in this study had Jurkat cell RNA spiked in. For the CDR3, the DNA is TGTGCCAGCAGCGTGGTGGCCGCCGGCCTGGATACGCAGTATTTT. The encoded protein is CASSVVAAGLDTQYF.